This T cell receptor beta chain appears in the sequencing data of a study of chemoradiotherapy in HPV16-positive cancers. This clone occurred a few times. The J segment lost 7 bases and the V segment lost 6 bases, leaving 11 bases of the junction unmatched. CDR1 and CDR2 (germline): LNHDA, SQIVND (reference sequence). The CDR3 covers 14 residues. Assay: immunoSEQ multiplex PCR; the TCRdb copy retains only in-frame clones and omits some. The sample shows 8,000 to 10,000 clones, 71% of them seen only once. The sequence was collected from a human donor with HPV-associated anogenital cancer. The chain carries TRBV19 and TRBJ1-1, with 7 bases matching TRBD1. Sample acquisition took place from a patient who underwent chemoradiotherapy. The CDR3 DNA is TGTGCCAGTAGACCGCAGGGGGTAAGTGGTGAAGCTTTCTTT. The encoded protein is CASRPQGVSGEAFF.